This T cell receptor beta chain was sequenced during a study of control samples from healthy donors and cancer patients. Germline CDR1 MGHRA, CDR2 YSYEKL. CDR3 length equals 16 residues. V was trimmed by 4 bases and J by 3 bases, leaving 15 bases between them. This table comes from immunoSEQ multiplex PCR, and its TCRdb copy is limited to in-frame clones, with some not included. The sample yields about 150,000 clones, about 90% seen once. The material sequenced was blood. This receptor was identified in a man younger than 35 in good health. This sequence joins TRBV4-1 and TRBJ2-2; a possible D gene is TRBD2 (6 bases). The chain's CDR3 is CASSPLWGDDTGELFF. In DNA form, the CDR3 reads TGCGCCAGCAGCCCCTTGTGGGGGGATGACACCGGGGAGCTGTTTTTT.